This TCR beta chain is from a study of blood T cell repertoires in COVID-19. Original methodology: Amplified reference gene primers provided the basis for estimating nucleated cell counts. TCRdb keeps only in-frame clones here, not all; method: immunoSEQ multiplex PCR. Clone size and the V and J calls come from that table; the DNA yielded D and trimming. The sample consists of 250,000 to 350,000 clones, around 87% of them appearing once. Germline CDR1 is GTSNPN and CDR2 is SVGIG (reference sequence). The CDR3 has 15 amino acids. Trimming removed 3 bases from V and 2 bases from J; junction bases left unmatched: 8.

The V call is TRBV30, the J call TRBJ2-7; 9 bases agree with TRBD1. The sequence derives from a woman in her 50s who had recovered from COVID-19. Sequencing was done on a sample of peripheral blood. CDR3 sequence: CAWSPGTGFTYEQYF. CDR3 coding DNA: TGTGCCTGGAGCCCCGGGACAGGGTTTACCTACGAGCAGTACTTC. The full variable domain, completed using reference TRBV30 and TRBJ2-7, is SQTIHQWPATLVQPVGSPLSLECTVEGTSNPNLYWYRQAAGRGLQLLFYSVGIGQISSEVPQNLSASRPQDRQFILSSKKLLLSDSGFYLCAWSPGTGFTYEQYFGPGTRLTVT.